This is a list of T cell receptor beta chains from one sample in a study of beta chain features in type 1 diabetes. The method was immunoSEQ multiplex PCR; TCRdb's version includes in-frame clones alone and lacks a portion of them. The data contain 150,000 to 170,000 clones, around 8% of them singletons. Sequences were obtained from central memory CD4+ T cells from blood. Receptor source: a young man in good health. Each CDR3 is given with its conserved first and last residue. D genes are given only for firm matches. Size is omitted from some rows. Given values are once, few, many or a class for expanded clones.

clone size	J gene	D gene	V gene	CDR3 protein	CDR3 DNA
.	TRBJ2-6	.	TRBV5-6	CASSHNRRFGANVLTF	TGTGCCAGCAGTCATAACCGGAGGTTTGGGGCCAACGTCCTGACTTTC
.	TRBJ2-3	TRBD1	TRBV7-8	CASSFGQGYTDTQYF	TGTGCCAGCAGCTTCGGACAGGGCTACACAGATACGCAGTATTTT
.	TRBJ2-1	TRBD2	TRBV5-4	CASMSGVSYNEQFF	TGTGCCAGCATGAGCGGGGTATCCTACAATGAGCAGTTCTTC
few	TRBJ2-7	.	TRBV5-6	CASSQTGYFEQYF	TGTGCCAGCAGCCAAACAGGGTACTTCGAGCAGTACTTC
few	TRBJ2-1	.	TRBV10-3	CASSVLDSSSYNEQFF	TGTGCCAGTAGCGTCCTGGACTCTAGCTCCTACAATGAGCAGTTCTTC
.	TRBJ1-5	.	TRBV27	CASSPLQDQPQHF	TGTGCCAGCAGTCCTTTACAGGATCAGCCCCAGCATTTT
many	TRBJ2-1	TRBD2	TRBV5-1	CASSLGGGGTYNEQFF	TGCGCCAGCAGCTTGGGGGGCGGGGGAACCTACAATGAGCAGTTCTTC
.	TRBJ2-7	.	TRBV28	CASSLNRVHEQYF	TGTGCCAGCAGTTTAAACAGGGTCCACGAGCAGTACTTC
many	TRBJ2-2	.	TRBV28	CASSLFLRGSGELFF	TGTGCCAGCAGTTTGTTTCTTAGAGGGTCCGGGGAGCTGTTTTTT
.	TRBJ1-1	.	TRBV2	CASSGGGGNTEAFF	TGTGCCAGCAGTGGCGGGGGGGGGAACACTGAAGCTTTCTTT
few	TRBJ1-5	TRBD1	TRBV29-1	CSVGTGTGNQPQHF	TGCAGCGTCGGAACCGGGACAGGGAATCAGCCCCAGCATTTT
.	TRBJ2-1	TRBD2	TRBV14	CASSQDVASGGNEQFF	TGTGCCAGCAGCCAAGATGTCGCTAGCGGGGGTAATGAGCAGTTCTTC
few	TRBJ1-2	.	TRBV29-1	CSVDSQGGYTF	TGCAGCGTTGACAGTCAGGGTGGCTACACCTTC
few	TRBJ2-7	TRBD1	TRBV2	CASRPDRGAEQYF	TGTGCCAGCAGACCGGACAGGGGAGCCGAGCAGTACTTC
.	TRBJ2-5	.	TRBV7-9	CASSRGGFQETQYF	TGTGCCAGCAGCCGCGGTGGGTTCCAAGAGACCCAGTACTTC
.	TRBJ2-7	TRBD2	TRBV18	CASSPGGYEQYF	TGTGCCAGCTCACCGGGGGGGTACGAGCAGTACTTC
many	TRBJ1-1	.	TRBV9	CASSVSVLGAEAFF	TGTGCCAGCAGCGTGTCTGTTCTGGGCGCTGAAGCTTTCTTT
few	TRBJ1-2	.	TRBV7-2	CASSLSGGWDYGYTF	TGTGCCAGCAGCTTAAGCGGGGGCTGGGACTATGGCTACACCTTC
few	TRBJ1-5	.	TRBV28	CASSLLRRGGRSNQPQHF	TGTGCCAGCAGTTTATTGCGCAGAGGAGGGAGGAGCAATCAGCCCCAGCATTTT
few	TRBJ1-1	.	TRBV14	CASSQDMQVNTEAFF	TGTGCCAGCAGCCAAGATATGCAGGTGAACACTGAAGCTTTCTTT
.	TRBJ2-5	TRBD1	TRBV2	CASSASYRGLGETQYF	TGTGCCAGCAGTGCATCATACAGGGGGCTCGGGGAGACCCAGTACTTC
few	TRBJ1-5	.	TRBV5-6	CASSLAAGRGDGNQPQHF	TGTGCCAGCAGCTTGGCGGCAGGCCGGGGGGATGGCAATCAGCCCCAGCATTTT
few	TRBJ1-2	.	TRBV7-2	CASRTQRESSYTF	TGTGCCAGCCGTACCCAAAGAGAAAGTAGCTACACCTTC
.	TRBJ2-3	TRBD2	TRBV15	CATSRDGLAADTQYF	TGTGCCACCAGCAGAGATGGACTAGCCGCAGATACGCAGTATTTT
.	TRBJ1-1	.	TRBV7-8	CASSVRGLNTEAFF	TGTGCCAGCAGCGTCAGGGGCCTTAACACTGAAGCTTTCTTT
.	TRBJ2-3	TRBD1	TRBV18	CASSAGQGNTDTQYF	TGTGCCAGCTCAGCGGGACAGGGGAACACAGATACGCAGTATTTT
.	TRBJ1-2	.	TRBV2	CASSDGDTYGYTF	TGTGCCAGCAGTGATGGGGACACCTATGGCTACACCTTC
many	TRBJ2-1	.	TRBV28	CASRAAYNEQFF	TGTGCCAGCAGGGCAGCCTACAATGAGCAGTTCTTC
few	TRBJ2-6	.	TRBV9	CASSVELRGSGANVLTF	TGTGCCAGCAGCGTAGAGCTTCGGGGTTCCGGGGCCAACGTCCTGACTTTC
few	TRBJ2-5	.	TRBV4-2	CASSDLRGGGLQTQYF	TGTGCCAGCAGCGACTTGAGGGGCGGGGGCCTACAGACCCAGTACTTC
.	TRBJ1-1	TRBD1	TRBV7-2	CASSLEGRGQAFF	TGTGCCAGCAGCTTAGAGGGCAGGGGGCAAGCTTTCTTT
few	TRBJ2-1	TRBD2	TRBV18	CASSEGLANEQFF	TGTGCCAGCTCAGAGGGACTAGCCAATGAGCAGTTCTTC
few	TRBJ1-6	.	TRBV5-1	CASSLDEGRPYNSPLHF	TGCGCCAGCAGCTTGGATGAGGGAAGACCCTATAATTCACCCCTCCACTTT
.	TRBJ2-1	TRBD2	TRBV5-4	CASSLPPGLAGGPSNEQFF	TGTGCCAGCAGCCTGCCACCGGGACTAGCGGGAGGGCCGAGCAATGAGCAGTTCTTC
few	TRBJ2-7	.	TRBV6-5	CASSYSSGEQYF	TGTGCCAGCAGTTACTCGAGCGGCGAGCAGTACTTC